A selection of T cell receptor beta chains follows, all from one sample in a study of immune evolution from preneoplasia to lung adenocarcinoma. Here immunoSEQ multiplex PCR was the method, and the copy in TCRdb shows in-frame clones only, minus some. The sample consists of about 6,400 clones, 65% to 80% of them appearing once. Sequenced input: FFPE minimally invasive lung adenocarcinoma tissue. These receptors all stem from a person aged 50 or older with lung adenocarcinoma. CDR3s include the opening cysteine and the closing phenylalanine or tryptophan.

CDR3 length: 13
V gene: TRBV9
J gene: TRBJ2-7
CDR3 protein: CASSRGREDEQYF

CDR3 length: 13
V gene: TRBV19
J gene: TRBJ1-2
CDR3 protein: CASTKAGDYGYTF

CDR3 length: 11
V gene: TRBV7-9
J gene: TRBJ1-4
CDR3 protein: CASSYNEKLFF

CDR3 length: 16
V gene: TRBV15
J gene: TRBJ1-3
CDR3 protein: CATSRGRPGAGNTIYF

CDR3 length: 13
V gene: TRBV27
J gene: TRBJ2-7
CDR3 protein: CASSLQGKYEQYF

CDR3 length: 15
V gene: TRBV15
J gene: TRBJ1-4
CDR3 protein: CATSRDTGGNEKLFF

CDR3 length: 16
V gene: TRBV5-4
J gene: TRBJ1-2
CDR3 protein: CASSLAPGRGSDGYTF

CDR3 length: 15
V gene: TRBV9
J gene: TRBJ2-7
CDR3 protein: CASSSGTSLSYEQYF

CDR3 length: 14
V gene: TRBV5-1
J gene: TRBJ1-2
CDR3 protein: CASSVGDGYYGYTF

CDR3 length: 17
V gene: TRBV10-3
J gene: TRBJ1-2
CDR3 protein: CAISEEPGQGALYGYTF

CDR3 length: 15
V gene: TRBV7-8
J gene: TRBJ1-2
CDR3 protein: CASSPSGHRVEGYTF

CDR3 length: 14
V gene: TRBV10-3
J gene: TRBJ2-3
CDR3 protein: CAIGGDRGTDTQYF

CDR3 length: 10
V gene: TRBV29-1
J gene: TRBJ1-1
CDR3 protein: CSVEGRQAFF

CDR3 length: 13
V gene: TRBV29-1
J gene: TRBJ1-3
CDR3 protein: CSVEGQDGNTIYF

CDR3 length: 15
V gene: TRBV7-9
J gene: TRBJ2-1
CDR3 protein: CASSPPGLAGNEQFF

CDR3 length: 13
V gene: TRBV18
J gene: TRBJ1-2
CDR3 protein: CASSPPLNYGYTF

CDR3 length: 15
V gene: TRBV9
J gene: TRBJ1-5
CDR3 protein: CASSVDGGAFQPQHF

CDR3 length: 15
V gene: TRBV9
J gene: TRBJ1-4
CDR3 protein: CASSVEGGTNEKLFF

CDR3 length: 15
V gene: TRBV19
J gene: TRBJ2-1
CDR3 protein: CASSIEAGEVNEQFF

CDR3 length: 18
V gene: TRBV13
J gene: TRBJ2-1
CDR3 protein: CASSPNLLSGSSYNEQFF

CDR3 length: 12
V gene: TRBV7-2
J gene: TRBJ1-2
CDR3 protein: CASSFDLGGYTF

CDR3 length: 13
V gene: TRBV11-2
J gene: TRBJ2-7
CDR3 protein: CASSLERGSEQYF

CDR3 length: 15
V gene: TRBV7-6
J gene: TRBJ1-5
CDR3 protein: CASSLGVERGQPQHF

CDR3 length: 17
V gene: TRBV30
J gene: TRBJ2-3
CDR3 protein: CAWSLSAGGGGTDTQYF

CDR3 length: 13
V gene: TRBV28
J gene: TRBJ2-1
CDR3 protein: CASSLYSHNEQFF

CDR3 length: 14
V gene: TRBV11-1
J gene: TRBJ1-2
CDR3 protein: CASSLAARNYGYTF

CDR3 length: 15
V gene: TRBV28
J gene: TRBJ2-2
CDR3 protein: CASSLSGATTGELFF

CDR3 length: 14
V gene: TRBV30
J gene: TRBJ2-7
CDR3 protein: CAWTSGLGGYEQYF

CDR3 length: 15
V gene: TRBV5-1
J gene: TRBJ1-1
CDR3 protein: CASSLAGPEGTEAFF

CDR3 length: 15
V gene: TRBV5-6
J gene: TRBJ2-1
CDR3 protein: CASSLGLAGSYEQFF

CDR3 length: 19
V gene: TRBV5-1
J gene: TRBJ2-3
CDR3 protein: CASSLGTSGSPRGGDTQYF

CDR3 length: 15
V gene: TRBV7-2
J gene: TRBJ1-1
CDR3 protein: CASSLTRGVNTEAFF

CDR3 length: 14
V gene: TRBV4-1
J gene: TRBJ2-7
CDR3 protein: CASSQFFGKYEQYF

CDR3 length: 9
V gene: TRBV20-1
J gene: TRBJ1-2
CDR3 protein: CSAGDGYTF

CDR3 length: 16
V gene: TRBV5-6
J gene: TRBJ2-3
CDR3 protein: CASSLSGLIFSDTQYF

CDR3 length: 15
V gene: TRBV27
J gene: TRBJ2-2
CDR3 protein: CAVSTSGRNTGELFF

CDR3 length: 14
V gene: TRBV5-6
J gene: TRBJ2-7
CDR3 protein: CASNPGQIAYEQYF

CDR3 length: 11
V gene: TRBV28
J gene: TRBJ2-1
CDR3 protein: CASSLRNEQFF

CDR3 length: 14
V gene: TRBV6-1
J gene: TRBJ1-5
CDR3 protein: CASSEQEGGQPQHF

CDR3 length: 15
V gene: TRBV7-8
J gene: TRBJ2-5
CDR3 protein: CASSPGTGWGETQYF

CDR3 length: 15
V gene: TRBV5-1
J gene: TRBJ1-1
CDR3 protein: CASSLDDDRATEAFF

CDR3 length: 14
V gene: TRBV7-2
J gene: TRBJ2-5
CDR3 protein: CASTDWDAKETQYF

CDR3 length: 14
V gene: TRBV7-2
J gene: TRBJ2-5
CDR3 protein: CASSLGLGPETQYF

CDR3 length: 21
V gene: TRBV13
J gene: TRBJ1-5
CDR3 protein: CASSFLLRTWDPNNSNQPQHF

CDR3 length: 13
V gene: TRBV5-6
J gene: TRBJ1-1
CDR3 protein: CASSLYHYTEAFF

CDR3 length: 16
V gene: TRBV11-2
J gene: TRBJ1-1
CDR3 protein: CASSLDFGVRRTEAFF

CDR3 length: 19
V gene: TRBV16
J gene: TRBJ2-1
CDR3 protein: CASSPRWRGGGRGSNEQFF

CDR3 length: 11
V gene: TRBV2
J gene: TRBJ2-7
CDR3 protein: CASTQGYEQYF

CDR3 length: 16
V gene: TRBV5-8
J gene: TRBJ1-4
CDR3 protein: CASATGGASTNEKLFF

CDR3 length: 15
V gene: TRBV28
J gene: TRBJ2-7
CDR3 protein: CASSLNPDEAYEQYF

CDR3 length: 15
V gene: TRBV5-1
J gene: TRBJ1-2
CDR3 protein: CASSPGGQRVYGYTF

CDR3 length: 14
V gene: TRBV30
J gene: TRBJ1-2
CDR3 protein: CAWNLSRQGSGYTF

CDR3 length: 15
V gene: TRBV7-2
J gene: TRBJ2-1
CDR3 protein: CASSLSGTSYNEQFF

CDR3 length: 16
V gene: TRBV7-6
J gene: TRBJ2-2
CDR3 protein: CASSLEVGGAAGELFF

CDR3 length: 16
V gene: TRBV25-1
J gene: TRBJ2-1
CDR3 protein: CASSELSGGKDNEQFF